The 23 T cell receptor beta chains below were found in one sample sequenced in a study of blood T cell repertoires in COVID-19. The method was immunoSEQ multiplex PCR; TCRdb's version includes in-frame clones alone and lacks a portion of them. The data show some 39,000 clones, 85% to 95% seen once. The sample comprised peripheral blood. The receptors here all came from a human donor in a cohort sampled during active COVID-19.

The chain is built from TRBV16 and TRBJ1-1, with D possibly matching TRBD1 (5 bases). The CDR3 is 15 residues long. V lost 4 bases to trimming and J lost 0 bases, with 12 bases between them. Per germline, CDR1 KGHSY and CDR2 FQNENV. Here the CDR3 reads CASSPSLTVNTEAFF. DNA of the CDR3: TGTGCCAGCAGCCCCTCTCTGACAGTGAACACTGAAGCTTTCTTT.

This clone has more than one count but fewer than ten. The chain uses TRBV2 and TRBJ1-5; D not certain. V was shortened by 11 bases and J by 2 bases, with 19 bases between the two germline ends. The CDR3 consists of 15 residues. The germline gives CDR1 SNHLY, CDR2 FYNNEI. CDR3 protein: CAYSGVGVGNQPQHF. As DNA, the CDR3 is TGTGCCTACAGCGGCGTGGGAGTTGGCAATCAGCCCCAGCATTTT. Full variable domain (outside the CDR3, taken from reference TRBV2 and TRBJ1-5): EPEVTQTPSHQVTQMGQEVILRCVPISNHLYFYWYRQILGQKVEFLVSFYNNEISEKSEIFDDQFSVERPDGSNFTLKIRSTKLEDSAMYFCAYSGVGVGNQPQHFGDGTRLSIL.

V gene TRBV30 combines with J gene TRBJ1-6; TRBD1 is a possible D gene (5 bases). Trimming took off 3 bases at V and 7 bases at J, with 10 bases between the two ends. The CDR3 has 13 residues. CDR1 GTSNPN and CDR2 SVGIG come from the germline V gene (reference sequence). CDR3 sequence: CAWSAQGNSPLHF. CDR3 in DNA: TGTGCCTGGAGCGCTCAGGGAAATTCACCCCTCCACTTT.

The V call is TRBV12-5, the J call TRBJ1-2; tentatively, D is TRBD1 (5 bases). This CDR3 has 12 residues. Per germline, CDR1 LGHNT and CDR2 FRNRAP. Trimming shortened V by 3 bases and J by 5 bases, and 7 bases separated the two germline ends. CDR3 sequence: CASGLAGYGYTF. CDR3 DNA sequence: TGTGCTAGTGGTTTAGCAGGGTATGGCTACACCTTC.

The rearrangement uses TRBV24-1 and TRBJ1-5; D remains ambiguous. In germline, CDR1 is KGHDR, CDR2 SFDVKD. Trimming cost V 3 bases and J 4 bases, with 12 bases left between them. The CDR3 sequence is 15 residues long. The chain's CDR3 is CATSDPREFNQPQHF. As DNA, the CDR3 is TGTGCCACCAGTGATCCCCGGGAGTTTAATCAGCCCCAGCATTTT.

The V call is TRBV27, the J call TRBJ2-1; TRBD2 agrees at 9 bases. The germline V gene encodes CDR1 MNHEY and CDR2 SMNVEV (reference sequence). There are 14 residues in the CDR3. V was clipped by 4 bases and J by 9 bases; unmatched bases: 7. CDR3 DNA: TGTGCCAGCAGTTACATAGCGGGAGTCATTGAGCAGTTCTTC. Translating it yields CASSYIAGVIEQFF.

This chain links TRBV9 with TRBJ2-7; TRBD2 agrees at 7 bases. The V gene's germline CDR1 is SGDLS and CDR2 YYNGEE. CDR3 size: 17 residues. Trimming cost V 0 bases and J 1 base; bases outside gene matches: 10. The DNA of the CDR3 is TGTGCCAGCAGCGTAGGCCCCATGGGTAGCGGGTCCTACGAGCAGTACTTC. Protein sequence: CASSVGPMGSGSYEQYF.

This clone was seen once. V gene TRBV7-2 combines with J gene TRBJ2-1; a possible D gene is TRBD1 (6 bases). The CDR3 totals 14 residues. V shed 1 base and J shed 9 bases, with 13 bases lying between them. Germline V gene data show CDR1 as SGHTA and CDR2 as FQGNSA. The CDR3 reads CASSLDRVVGEQFF. CDR3 nucleotides: TGTGCCAGCAGCTTAGACAGGGTAGTGGGTGAGCAGTTCTTC.

In its sample, this clone was seen a few times. The CDR3 spells CASGLSRSRGTDTQYF. CDR3 in DNA: TGTGCTAGTGGTTTGTCCCGGAGCAGGGGCACAGATACGCAGTATTTT. The genes are TRBV12-5 and TRBJ2-3; D may be TRBD1 (5 bases). The V gene's germline CDR1 is LGHNT and CDR2 FRNRAP. The CDR3 totals 16 residues. V was clipped by 2 bases and J by 1 base, with 13 bases between them. Supplemented by reference TRBV12-5 and TRBJ2-3, the full variable domain reads DARVTQTPRHKVTEMGQEVTMRCQPILGHNTVFWYRQTMMQGLELLAYFRNRAPLDDSGMPKDRFSAEMPDATLATLKIQPSEPRDSAVYFCASGLSRSRGTDTQYFGPGTRLTVL.

The chain uses TRBV3-1 (or the pseudogene TRBV3-2) and TRBJ2-1; perhaps TRBD2 as D (6 bases). Trimming stripped 5 bases from V and 10 bases from J, with 12 bases between. Germline V lookup: CDR1 LGHDT, CDR2 YNNKEL (reference sequence). This CDR3 region has 12 residues. This CDR3 reads CASSNRDLEQFF. The CDR3 DNA reads as TGTGCCAGCAGCAACCGGGACTTAGAGCAGTTCTTC.

The rearrangement uses TRBV6-5 and TRBJ1-1; a possible D gene is TRBD1 (5 bases). The CDR3 has 13 residues. Germline lookup yields CDR1 MNHEY and CDR2 SVGAGI. Trimming shortened V by 0 bases and J by 4 bases, and 6 bases separated the two germline ends. The chain's CDR3 is CASSYSGGTEAFF. The CDR3, as DNA: TGTGCCAGCAGTTACTCGGGGGGCACTGAAGCTTTCTTT.

Only one count was recorded for this clone. The chain has TRBV19 and TRBJ2-1, with 8 bases identical to TRBD2. Germline loops: CDR1 LNHDA, CDR2 SQIVND (reference sequence). V lost 7 bases and J lost 6; bases outside the gene matches: 11. CDR3 size: 15 residues. The CDR3 DNA follows: TGTGCCAGTAAGGTAGGACTAGCTTTGATCAATGAGCAGTTCTTC. Its protein product is CASKVGLALINEQFF.

The chain links TRBV5-5 to TRBJ2-7, with 9 bases lining up with TRBD1. The CDR3 totals 13 residues. Unmatched junction bases numbered 3, after V lost 4 bases and J lost 4 bases. Germline V gene sequence: CDR1 SGHKS, CDR2 YYEKEE (reference sequence). In nucleotides, the CDR3 is TGTGCCAGCAGCCTGACAGGGGGTTACGAGCAGTACTTC. It encodes CASSLTGGYEQYF.

The chain employs TRBV5-1 and TRBJ1-2, with TRBD1 matching 10 bases. The germline gives CDR1 SGHRS, CDR2 YFSETQ. The CDR3 totals 16 residues. The ends lost 0 bases at V and 5 bases at J; junction bases unmatched: 7. As DNA, the CDR3 is TGCGCCAGCAGCTTGGGGATGGACAGGGGGAATTATGGCTACACCTTC. Its translation: CASSLGMDRGNYGYTF.

The rearrangement uses TRBV7-2 and TRBJ2-6; a weak D match, TRBD2 (5 bases). The CDR3 runs 17 residues. V was cut by 2 bases and J by 0 bases, with 11 bases left in between. Looked up from germline, CDR1 is SGHTA and CDR2 is FQGNSA. For the CDR3, the DNA is TGTGCCAGCAGCTTAATAGCGACAAGCTCTGGGGCCAACGTCCTGACTTTC. Translation gives CASSLIATSSGANVLTF.

V usage is TRBV10-3 and J usage is TRBJ1-2, with 9 bases identical to TRBD1. Germline lookup yields CDR1 ENHRY and CDR2 SYGVKD. There are 13 residues in the CDR3. V shed 5 bases, J shed 7 bases, and the junction held 5 bases outside the gene matches. Here the CDR3 reads CAISTGGAFGYTF. Written as DNA, the CDR3 is TGTGCCATCAGTACAGGGGGCGCGTTTGGCTACACCTTC.

The chain is built from TRBV18 and TRBJ2-6; 10 nucleotides agree with TRBD1. The CDR3 has 15 amino acids. Trimming at V came to 6 bases and at J to 1 base, leaving 0 bases not matched to a gene. Per the germline V gene, CDR1 is KGHSH and CDR2 is LQKENI. Here the CDR3 reads CASSGQGSGANVLTF. CDR3 nucleotide sequence: TGTGCCAGCTCGGGACAGGGGTCTGGGGCCAACGTCCTGACTTTC.

The rearrangement uses TRBV6-2 or TRBV6-3 and TRBJ2-3; 12 bases agree with TRBD1. Germline values: CDR1 MNHEY, CDR2 SVGEGT. The CDR3 is 17 residues long. V was pared by 5 bases and J by 7 bases, with 13 bases of the junction left unmatched. CDR3 in amino acids: CASSAGQGASLGYTQYF. Here the CDR3 DNA reads TGTGCCAGCAGTGCGGGACAGGGGGCGAGTCTGGGATATACGCAGTATTTT.

This rearrangement joins TRBV11-2 to TRBJ2-3; 10 bases agree with TRBD2. Germline V gene sequence: CDR1 SGHAT, CDR2 FQNNGV. V was clipped by 2 bases and J by 4 bases; unmatched bases: 6. The CDR3 is 16 residues long. The CDR3 reads CASSLISGRGSDTQYF. The CDR3 nucleotides read TGTGCCAGCAGCTTAATCAGCGGGAGGGGCTCAGATACGCAGTATTTT.

This clone occurred a few times. V is TRBV15 and J is TRBJ2-1, with 7 bases identical to TRBD1. Germline CDR1 reads LNHNV; CDR2 reads YYDKDF (reference sequence). V lost 3 bases to trimming and J lost 8 bases; unmatched junction nucleotides: 7. The CDR3 length is 14 residues. The CDR3, as DNA: TGTGCCACCAGCAGCGAGGGACAGTCGGATGAGCAGTTCTTC. Translating it yields CATSSEGQSDEQFF.

The rearrangement uses TRBV19 and TRBJ1-6; D gene uncertain. Germline V lookup: CDR1 LNHDA, CDR2 SQIVND (reference sequence). Deletions cut 5 bases from V and 10 bases from J, with 12 bases between. This CDR3 is built from 13 residues. CDR3 DNA sequence: TGTGCCAGTAGTGAGGAATTACGGTCACCCCTCCACTTT. Translating it yields CASSEELRSPLHF.

The chain uses TRBV27 and TRBJ1-5; D is possibly TRBD1 (5 bases). The CDR3 is 15 residues long. Trimming took off 3 bases at V and 11 bases at J, with 20 bases between the two ends. Germline lookup yields CDR1 MNHEY and CDR2 SMNVEV (reference sequence). For the CDR3, the DNA is TGTGCCAGCAGTTTTAGGGGACTGGGGCTTTCGGCCCAGCATTTT. It translates to CASSFRGLGLSAQHF.

The CDR3 region has the DNA TGTGCCAGCAGCTTAATTCTCGCAGACAATGAGCAGTTCTTC. This codes for CASSLILADNEQFF. The chain is built from TRBV5-4 and TRBJ2-1; D uncertain. The germline V gene has CDR1 SGHNT and CDR2 YYREEE (reference sequence). The CDR3 has 14 residues. Trimming left V 2 bases short and J 5 bases short, with 11 bases between.